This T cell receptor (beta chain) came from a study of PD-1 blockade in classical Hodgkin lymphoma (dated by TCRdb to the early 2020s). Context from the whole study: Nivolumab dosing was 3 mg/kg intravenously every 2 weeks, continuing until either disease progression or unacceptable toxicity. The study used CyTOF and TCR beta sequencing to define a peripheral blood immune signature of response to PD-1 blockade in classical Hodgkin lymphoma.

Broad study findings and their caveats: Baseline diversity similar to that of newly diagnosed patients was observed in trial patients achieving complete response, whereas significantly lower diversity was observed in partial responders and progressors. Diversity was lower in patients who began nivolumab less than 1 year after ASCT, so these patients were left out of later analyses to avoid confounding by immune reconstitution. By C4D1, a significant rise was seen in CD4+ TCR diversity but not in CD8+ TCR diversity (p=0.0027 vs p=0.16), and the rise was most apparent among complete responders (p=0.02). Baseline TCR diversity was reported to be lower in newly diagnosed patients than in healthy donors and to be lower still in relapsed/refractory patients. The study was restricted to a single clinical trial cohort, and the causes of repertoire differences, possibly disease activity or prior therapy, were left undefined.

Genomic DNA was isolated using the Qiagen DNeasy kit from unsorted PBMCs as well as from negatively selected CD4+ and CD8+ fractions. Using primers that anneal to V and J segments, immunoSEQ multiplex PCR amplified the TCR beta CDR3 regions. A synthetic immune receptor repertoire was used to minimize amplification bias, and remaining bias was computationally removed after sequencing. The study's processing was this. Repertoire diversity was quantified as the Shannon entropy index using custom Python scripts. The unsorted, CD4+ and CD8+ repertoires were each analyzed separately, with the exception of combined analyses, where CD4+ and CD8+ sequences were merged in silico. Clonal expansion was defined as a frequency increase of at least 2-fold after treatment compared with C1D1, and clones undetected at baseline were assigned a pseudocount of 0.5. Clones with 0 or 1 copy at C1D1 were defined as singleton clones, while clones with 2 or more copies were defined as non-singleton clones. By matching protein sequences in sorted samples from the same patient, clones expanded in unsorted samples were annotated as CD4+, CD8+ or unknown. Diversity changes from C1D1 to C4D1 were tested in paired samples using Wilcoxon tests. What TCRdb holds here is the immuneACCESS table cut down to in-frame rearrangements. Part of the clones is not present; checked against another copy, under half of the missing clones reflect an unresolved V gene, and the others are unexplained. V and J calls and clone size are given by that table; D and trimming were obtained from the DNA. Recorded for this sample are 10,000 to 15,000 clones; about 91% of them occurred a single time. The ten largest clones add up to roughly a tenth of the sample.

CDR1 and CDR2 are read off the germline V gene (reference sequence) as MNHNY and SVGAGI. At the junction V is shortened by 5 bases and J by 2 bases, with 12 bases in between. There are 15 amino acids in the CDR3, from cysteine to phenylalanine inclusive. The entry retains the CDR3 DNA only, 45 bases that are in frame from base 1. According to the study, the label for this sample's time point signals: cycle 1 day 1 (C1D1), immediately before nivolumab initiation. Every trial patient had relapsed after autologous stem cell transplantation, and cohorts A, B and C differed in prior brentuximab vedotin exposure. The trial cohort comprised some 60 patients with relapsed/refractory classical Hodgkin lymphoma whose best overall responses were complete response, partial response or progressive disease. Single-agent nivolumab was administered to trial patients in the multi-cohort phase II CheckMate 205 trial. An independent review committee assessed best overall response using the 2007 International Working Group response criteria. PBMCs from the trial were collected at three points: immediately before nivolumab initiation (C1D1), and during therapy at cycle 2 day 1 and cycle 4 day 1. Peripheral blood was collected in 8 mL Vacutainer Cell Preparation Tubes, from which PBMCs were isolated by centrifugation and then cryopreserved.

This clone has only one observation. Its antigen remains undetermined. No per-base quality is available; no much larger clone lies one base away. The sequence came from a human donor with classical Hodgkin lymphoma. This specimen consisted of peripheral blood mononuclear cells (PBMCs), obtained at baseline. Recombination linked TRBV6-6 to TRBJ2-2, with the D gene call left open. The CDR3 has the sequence CASSSRRSNTGELFF. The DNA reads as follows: TGTGCCAGCAGTAGCAGGCGGTCAAACACCGGGGAGCTGTTTTTT.